This TCR beta chain was retrieved from a study of graft-versus-host responses after intestinal transplantation. The V and J ends lost 8 bases and 2 bases respectively, with 16 bases between them. CDR3 size: 14 residues. CDR1 and CDR2 from the germline V gene are MNHNS and SASEGT. Assay: immunoSEQ multiplex PCR; the TCRdb copy retains only in-frame clones and omits some. The profile shows over 120,000 clones, approximately 91% of them singletons. Study results and limitations: Present in recipient marrow, GvH clones included some that appeared first in ileum or blood.

Points on this clone: No antigen is known for it.

The chain recombines TRBV6-1 with TRBJ2-7; D is possibly TRBD2 (7 bases). Sequenced here: unstimulated CD4+ T cells sorted from spleen or lymph node cells, sampled before intestinal transplant. The source of this sequence is a human donor who received an intestinal transplant. DNA for the CDR3: TGTGCCAGCGGGGGGGGGCTTCCCCCCTACGAGCAGTACTTC. It translates to CASGGGLPPYEQYF.